This passage covers 29 T cell receptor beta chains from one sample sequenced in a study of beta chain features in type 1 diabetes. Expressed TCRB transcripts were sequenced after all isolated RNA was converted to cDNA. TCRdb's table, derived via immunoSEQ multiplex PCR, lists solely in-frame clones and lacks some. The data contain over 500,000 clones, 15% to 19% of them singletons. Sequenced: naive CD4+ T cells from blood. The source is a man in his late teens or twenties in good health.

This clone was counted between two and nine times. In the same sample, other DNA sequences code for this CDR3. The chain joins TRBV2 to TRBJ2-5; 11 nucleotides match TRBD1. Germline assignment: CDR1 SNHLY and CDR2 FYNNEI. This CDR3 region has 15 residues. V gave up 6 bases and J gave up 1 base; unmatched junction bases: 4. DNA for the CDR3: TGTGCCAGCAGCCCGGACAGGGGGCGCCAAGAGACCCAGTACTTC. It is translated as CASSPDRGRQETQYF.

This chain uses TRBV2 with TRBJ2-5; D is uncertain. The germline gives CDR1 SNHLY, CDR2 FYNNEI. The CDR3 length is 13 residues. The V gene lost 7 bases and the J gene lost 5 bases, with 14 bases spanning the gap. CDR3 nucleotide sequence: TGTGCCAGCACCAATTTGGGCCGGGAGACCCAGTACTTC. Its protein is CASTNLGRETQYF.

J is TRBJ2-7 and V is TRBV18, with 7 bases fitting TRBD2. This CDR3 contains 15 residues. CDR1 is KGHSH, CDR2 LQKENI, per germline. The V and J ends lost 3 bases and 1 base, in that order; junction bases with no gene match: 6. Here the CDR3 reads CASSPGTIDSYEQYF. CDR3 sequence (DNA): TGTGCCAGCTCACCCGGGACTATAGATTCCTACGAGCAGTACTTC.

This clone was found a few times. This rearrangement joins TRBV23-1 to TRBJ2-5; tentative D call: TRBD1 (5 bases). TRBV23-1 is annotated as an ORF whose role is uncertain. V dropped 2 bases and J dropped 0 bases, with 7 bases sitting between them. The CDR3 has 14 residues. The CDR3 here is CASSQTRDQETQYF. The CDR3 bases are TGCGCCAGCAGTCAAACCAGGGACCAAGAGACCCAGTACTTC.

As to this clone: At one end the junction does not follow the germline gene, possibly because of a read error. This sequence joins TRBV11-2 and TRBJ2-7, with TRBD1 matching over 7 bases. The CDR3 spans 12 residues. Germline V CDR1 and CDR2: SGHAT, FQNNGV. The CDR3 region is CASSLIRGQGQF. CDR3 sequence (DNA): TGTGCCAGCAGCTTAATCCGAGGGCAGGGACAGTTC.

The rearrangement joins TRBV10-3 to TRBJ2-3; 14 nucleotides agree with TRBD2. Germline CDR1 is ENHRY and CDR2 is SYGVKD. Trimming removed 6 bases from V and 3 bases from J; junction bases left unmatched: 5. The CDR3 is 16 amino acids. The CDR3 DNA reads TGTGCCATCAGCCGACTAGCGGGAGGGCCAACAGATACGCAGTATTTT. Translated: CAISRLAGGPTDTQYF.

V is TRBV7-6 and J is TRBJ2-7; D gene uncertain. Germline V CDR1 and CDR2: SGHVS, FNYEAQ. V was trimmed by 2 bases and J by 2 bases, leaving 10 bases between them. The CDR3 contains 14 residues. The CDR3 sequence: CASSLFQGTYEQYF. The CDR3 DNA reads as TGTGCCAGCAGCTTATTTCAAGGGACCTACGAGCAGTACTTC.

This clone was observed a handful of times. The gene calls are TRBV27 and TRBJ2-3; D ambiguous. In germline, CDR1 is MNHEY, CDR2 SMNVEV (reference sequence). Trimming cost V 1 base and J 5 bases, with 10 bases left between them. This CDR3 comprises 14 residues. This CDR3 reads CASSLFPARDTQYF. For the CDR3, the DNA is TGTGCCAGCAGTTTATTCCCCGCCCGAGATACGCAGTATTTT.

The chain carries TRBV2 and TRBJ2-2, with 12 bases fitting TRBD2. Germline trimming cut 6 bases from V and 7 bases from J; bases unmatched to any gene: 6. CDR3 length: 15 residues. Per the germline V gene, CDR1 is SNHLY and CDR2 is FYNNEI. CDR3 bases: TGTGCCAGCAGCCTAGCGGGGGGGCAAAGCGGGGAGCTGTTTTTT. Its protein product is CASSLAGGQSGELFF.

This clone was counted only a few times. The genes are TRBV9 and TRBJ2-2, with no clear D. Germline CDR1 is SGDLS and CDR2 is YYNGEE. Trimming removed 4 bases at V and 3 bases at J, with 13 bases between. The length of the CDR3 is 15 residues. The CDR3 nucleotides are TGTGCCAGCAGCCCCCGGCCAGGAGACACCGGGGAGCTGTTTTTT. This codes for CASSPRPGDTGELFF. Based on the CDR3 plus reference TRBV9 and TRBJ2-2, the full variable domain is DSGVTQTPKHLITATGQRVTLRCSPRSGDLSVYWYQQSLDQGLQFLIQYYNGEERAKGNILERFSAQQFPDLHSELNLSSLELGDSALYFCASSPRPGDTGELFFGEGSRLTVL.

V gene TRBV7-2 combines with J gene TRBJ2-2, with D hard to call. V was clipped by 4 bases and J by 5 bases, with 14 bases between them. Germline assignment: CDR1 SGHTA and CDR2 FQGNSA. The CDR3 extends over 15 amino acids. CDR3 sequence (DNA): TGTGCCAGCAGCTCCAACCCGGGCGGAACCGGGGAGCTGTTTTTT. Its protein is CASSSNPGGTGELFF.

This clone occurred a few times. V and J are TRBV6-5 and TRBJ1-1, with a possible D match to TRBD1 (5 bases). CDR3 length equals 14 residues. Per germline, CDR1 MNHEY and CDR2 SVGAGI. Trimming took 11 bases from V and 3 from J, leaving 19 bases between them. The CDR3 DNA is TGTGCCTCCTCGGTCACCTCGGGGGACACTGAAGCTTTCTTT. It yields the protein CASSVTSGDTEAFF.

This clone was observed a few times. The V gene is TRBV25-1, the J gene TRBJ1-5; the D is unclear. The CDR3 loop spans 13 amino acids. V lost 5 bases and J lost 7, with 12 bases in between. From germline, CDR1 is MGHDK and CDR2 SYGVNS. The CDR3 DNA is TGTGCCAGCAGTCGGACCCTGGACCAGCCCCAGCATTTT. Its translation: CASSRTLDQPQHF.

V is TRBV6-6 and J is TRBJ1-2, with unresolved D. V lost 7 bases and J 7 bases, leaving 13 bases between the germline ends. There are 12 residues in the CDR3. Germline V gives CDR1 MNHNY, CDR2 SVGAGI (reference sequence). CDR3 amino acids: CASKSGLSGYTF. The DNA for the CDR3 is TGTGCCAGCAAGAGCGGCCTTTCTGGCTACACCTTC.

This chain links TRBV10-3 with TRBJ1-3, with D possibly TRBD1 on 5 matching bases. The germline V gene encodes CDR1 ENHRY and CDR2 SYGVKD. The V gene lost 6 bases and the J gene lost 3 bases, with 12 bases spanning the gap. This CDR3 contains 14 residues. This chain's CDR3 is CAISPSGGGNTIYF. For the CDR3, the DNA is TGTGCCATCAGCCCTAGTGGGGGTGGAAACACCATATATTTT.

This sequence joins TRBV11-2 and TRBJ2-7; no definite D call. CDR1 and CDR2 (germline): SGHAT, FQNNGV. The CDR3 covers 14 residues. Trimming pared 4 bases from V and 1 base from J, leaving 11 bases between. The DNA of the CDR3 is TGTGCCAGCAGCTCCCGGACGTCTTCCTACGAGCAGTACTTC. Its translation is CASSSRTSSYEQYF.

This clone was recorded a few times. V and J are TRBV15 and TRBJ2-3, with 8 bases aligning to TRBD2. The CDR3 is 15 amino acids. V was clipped by 1 base and J by 4 bases; unmatched bases: 4. The V gene's germline CDR1 is LNHNV and CDR2 YYDKDF (reference sequence). Written as DNA, the CDR3 is TGTGCCACCAGCAGAGGGACTAGCAAGCCAGATACGCAGTATTTT. Residues: CATSRGTSKPDTQYF.

This clone was observed a handful of times. Other DNA sequences from this sample encode an identical CDR3 as well. CDR3 bases: TGTGCCAGCAATGTAGGATACGAGCAGTACTTC. It codes for CASNVGYEQYF. V gene TRBV28 combines with J gene TRBJ2-7, with D hard to call. The CDR3 covers 11 residues. CDR1 is MDHEN and CDR2 is SYDVKM in the germline V gene. Trimming stripped 7 bases from V and 4 bases from J, with 8 bases between.

In this sample, this clone turned up a few times. This chain links TRBV25-1 with TRBJ1-2; 7 nucleotides align to TRBD1. Per germline, CDR1 MGHDK and CDR2 SYGVNS. There are 12 residues in the CDR3. With V trimmed by 4 bases and J by 5 bases, 1 base remained unmatched. The CDR3 bases are TGTGCCAGCAGTGTACAGGGGTATGGCTACACCTTC. Protein: CASSVQGYGYTF.

The chain is built from TRBV19 and TRBJ2-5, with TRBD1 identical over 10 bases. Germline lookup yields CDR1 LNHDA and CDR2 SQIVND (reference sequence). Unmatched junction bases numbered 14, after V lost 11 bases and J lost 5 bases. This CDR3 contains 15 residues. The CDR3 DNA reads as TGTGCCCGAAGACCGCGGGACAGGGGTGGGGAGACCCAGTACTTC. Translating it yields CARRPRDRGGETQYF.

This clone was seen more than once but under ten times. The chain employs TRBV10-3 and TRBJ1-2; D may be TRBD1 (5 bases). The CDR3 consists of 16 residues. CDR1 and CDR2 (germline): ENHRY, SYGVKD. V lost 4 bases to trimming and J lost 4 bases, with 19 bases between them. CDR3 DNA: TGTGCCATCAGTGGGGGGACGGACCGCCGGGTCTATGGCTACACCTTC. It yields the protein CAISGGTDRRVYGYTF.

V is TRBV6-5 and J is TRBJ1-3; D is ambiguous. Trimming took off 7 bases at V and 0 bases at J, with 10 bases between the two ends. This CDR3 spans 14 amino acids. CDR1 is MNHEY and CDR2 is SVGAGI in the germline V gene. The DNA of the CDR3 is TGTGCCAGCATTGGAAGCCCCTCTGGAAACACCATATATTTT. Translated, it gives CASIGSPSGNTIYF.

This clone appeared a few times. For the CDR3, the DNA is TGTGCCATCAGTGAGTCGCCACGTACGGGGGGCGGGCAGCCCCAGCATTTT. Translating it yields CAISESPRTGGGQPQHF. This chain uses TRBV10-3 with TRBJ1-5; TRBD1 might be the D (6 bases). From germline, CDR1 is ENHRY and CDR2 SYGVKD. The CDR3 runs to 17 residues. Trimming took off 0 bases at V and 7 bases at J, with 19 bases between the two ends.

In nucleotides, the CDR3 is TGCGCCAGCAGCTCTAGACTAGCCGATAGCTCCTACGAGCAGTACTTC. Its protein product is CASSSRLADSSYEQYF. V and J are TRBV5-1 and TRBJ2-7; 7 nucleotides match TRBD2. The CDR3 is 16 amino acids. Germline V lookup: CDR1 SGHRS, CDR2 YFSETQ. Unmatched junction bases numbered 9, after V lost 3 bases and J lost 0 bases.

This clone was detected only a few times. The chain joins TRBV21-1 to TRBJ2-5; the table's D call of TRBD1 was not tested on the DNA. TRBV21-1 is shown as a pseudogene. The CDR3 length is 15 residues. The CDR3 coding sequence is TGTGCCAGCAGCACCGAACAGGGACAGCAAGAGACCCAGTACTTC. Protein: CASSTEQGQQETQYF.

The chain combines TRBV10-3 with TRBJ2-5; D remains unclear. The CDR3 spans 11 residues. In germline, CDR1 is ENHRY, CDR2 SYGVKD. V was pared by 10 bases and J by 5 bases, with 11 bases between. The CDR3 loop reads CATAQAETQYF. The CDR3 DNA reads as TGTGCCACCGCTCAGGCTGAGACCCAGTACTTC.

The rearrangement links TRBV7-9 to TRBJ2-1, with TRBD2 identical over 11 bases. This CDR3 is built from 17 residues. Germline CDR1 is SEHNR and CDR2 is FQNEAQ (reference sequence). Germline trimming cut 5 bases from V and 8 bases from J; bases unmatched to any gene: 14. This CDR3 is CASSTPSGRPLRDEQFF. Written as DNA, the CDR3 is TGTGCCAGCAGCACCCCTAGCGGGAGGCCCCTAAGGGATGAGCAGTTCTTC.

V gene TRBV27 combines with J gene TRBJ2-7; D not resolved. The V gene lost 2 bases and the J gene lost 9 bases, with 8 bases spanning the gap. The CDR3 contains 11 residues. From germline, CDR1 is MNHEY and CDR2 SMNVEV (reference sequence). CDR3 amino acids: CASSLAGAQYF. The CDR3, as DNA: TGTGCCAGCAGTTTAGCAGGAGCGCAGTACTTC.

V is TRBV15 and J is TRBJ1-1; unclear D gene. The CDR3 is 14 residues long. CDR1 LNHNV and CDR2 YYDKDF come from the germline V gene (reference sequence). V gave up 2 bases and J gave up 0 bases, with 7 bases separating them. CDR3: CATSRQHMNTEAFF. In DNA, the CDR3 is TGTGCCACCAGCAGACAGCACATGAACACTGAAGCTTTCTTT.